What follows describes a single T cell receptor beta chain. A junction boundary mismatches the germline segment, possibly from a read error. This specimen belongs to a study of blood T cell repertoires in COVID-19. Germline CDR1 SGHTS, CDR2 YDEGEE. The CDR3 is made up of 13 amino acids. Data came from immunoSEQ multiplex PCR; TCRdb stores just in-frame clones and leaves some out. The sample shows nearly 250,000 clones, roughly 85% of them seen only once. This chain joins TRBV5-8 and TRBJ1-1; 7 nucleotides line up with TRBD1. The receptor was derived from a woman aged 50 to 60 with acute COVID-19. Sequences were obtained from PBMCs or T cells enriched from blood (not recorded which). The CDR3 loop reads CASSLGQGSEAFF. In DNA, the CDR3 is TGTGCCAGCAGCTTGGGACAGGGTTCTGAGGCTTTCTTT.